The present T cell receptor (beta chain) was sequenced within a study of OX40 agonist ivuxolimab in advanced cancers. Background on the study: All patients had ivuxolimab intravenously every 2 weeks at 0.01 to 10 mg/kg. A partial response was reached by three patients: one with hepatocellular carcinoma and two with cutaneous melanoma. Notes on the study in general: Not determined was the antigen specificity of the expanded peripheral T cells.

Clones were sequenced by immunoSEQ multiplex PCR, and TCRdb holds only the in-frame ones, with some missing. This table holds approximately 94,000 clones, 80% to 95% found once. This clone was counted between two and nine times. Antigen unknown. Trimming pared 0 bases from V and 6 bases from J, leaving 6 bases between. Per the germline V gene, CDR1 is LGHNA and CDR2 is YNFKEQ. The CDR3 totals 13 residues. Source: CD4+ or CD8+ T cells sorted from blood, taken in a trial of the OX40 agonist ivuxolimab. The TCR sequence derives from an adult with an advanced solid tumor such as melanoma, head and neck, liver or kidney cancer. This sequence joins TRBV4-2 and TRBJ1-5, with D uncertain. CDR3 region: CASSQDSGQPQHF. The CDR3 coding sequence is TGTGCCAGCAGCCAAGATTCCGGTCAGCCCCAGCATTTT.